What follows are 10 T cell receptor beta chains derived from one specimen sequenced in a study of T cell responses to AZD1222 COVID-19 vaccine. Profiling relied on immunoSEQ multiplex PCR, and the TCRdb table lists in-frame clones only, not all of them. The table records around 58,000 clones, about 81% of them present only once. The source material was peripheral blood, sampled on day 0 of AZD1222 vaccination. The receptors were sampled from an adult in good health.

The chain is built from TRBV7-3 and TRBJ2-1; TRBD1 agrees at 8 bases. This CDR3 region has 14 residues. Germline CDR1 reads SGHTA; CDR2 reads FQGTGA. Trimming took 4 bases from V and 8 from J; bases not matched to a gene: 7. The CDR3 DNA reads TGTGCCAGCAGCTCCGACAGGGGTGTGGATGAGCAGTTCTTC. Amino acids: CASSSDRGVDEQFF.

This CDR3 reads CASSYSRTGIMTF. CDR3 bases: TGTGCCAGCAGTTACTCCAGGACAGGGATAATGACCTTC. The rearrangement uses TRBV6-5 and TRBJ1-2; the match to TRBD1 covers 8 bases. The V gene's germline CDR1 is MNHEY and CDR2 SVGAGI. V gave up 0 bases and J gave up 14 bases; unmatched junction bases: 8. The CDR3 extends over 13 amino acids.

V and J are TRBV19 and TRBJ1-5; 7 nucleotides agree with TRBD1. The junction had 6 bases not matched to a gene; V was cut back by 3 bases and J by 4 bases. In germline, CDR1 is LNHDA, CDR2 SQIVND (reference sequence). This CDR3 is built from 15 residues. In nucleotides, the CDR3 is TGTGCCAGTAGTATCCGGACAGGACCAAATCAGCCCCAGCATTTT. This translates into CASSIRTGPNQPQHF.

This rearrangement joins TRBV18 to TRBJ2-7; the match to TRBD1 covers 8 bases. In germline, CDR1 is KGHSH, CDR2 LQKENI. V shed 5 bases and J 0 bases; nucleotides not matched to a gene: 3. This CDR3 spans 14 amino acids. The CDR3 DNA follows: TGTGCCAGCTCAAAACAGGGGGACTCCTACGAGCAGTACTTC. The encoded protein is CASSKQGDSYEQYF.

The chain combines TRBV7-9 with TRBJ2-5; the match to TRBD2 covers 9 bases. The trim removed 8 bases at V and 1 base at J, leaving 5 bases unmatched. The CDR3 covers 14 residues. CDR1 and CDR2 (germline): SEHNR, FQNEAQ (reference sequence). This chain's CDR3 is CASRGGRVQETQYF. CDR3 sequence (DNA): TGTGCCAGCCGGGGCGGGAGGGTCCAAGAGACCCAGTACTTC.

The chain employs TRBV10-3 and TRBJ1-4, with D possibly being TRBD1 (5 bases). The CDR3 is 16 amino acids. The germline V gene encodes CDR1 ENHRY and CDR2 SYGVKD. V was cut by 3 bases and J by 8 bases, with 19 bases left in between. In DNA form, the CDR3 reads TGTGCCATCAGTGACCCGGGACGGTTCGAACCCGAAAAACTGTTTTTT. The encoded protein is CAISDPGRFEPEKLFF.

This chain joins TRBV5-5 and TRBJ2-2; D is unresolved. Trimming stripped 7 bases from V and 7 bases from J, with 14 bases between. Germline V lookup: CDR1 SGHKS, CDR2 YYEKEE (reference sequence). This CDR3 comprises 13 residues. This CDR3 reads CASVTDPNGELFF. DNA of the CDR3: TGTGCCAGCGTGACCGATCCCAACGGGGAGCTGTTTTTT.

This clone was seen just once. The chain couples TRBV7-2 to TRBJ1-5; D gene unclear. The V end was cut by 1 base, the J end by 5 bases, with 9 bases between. The CDR3 has 14 residues. Germline-derived CDR1 and CDR2 are SGHTA and FQGNSA. Here the CDR3 DNA reads TGTGCCAGCAGCTTAGGCCCGGGGTATCAGCCCCAGCATTTT. Translating it yields CASSLGPGYQPQHF.

The V call is TRBV28, the J call TRBJ2-7; D gene uncertain. CDR3 length: 11 amino acids. The V gene's germline CDR1 is MDHEN and CDR2 SYDVKM. With 3 bases removed from V and 6 bases from J, the gap between germline ends came to 6 bases. This CDR3 is CASSLAREQYF. The CDR3 DNA follows: TGTGCCAGCAGTTTGGCTCGCGAGCAGTACTTC.

This chain connects TRBV4-3 to TRBJ2-3, with TRBD2 identical over 7 bases. Trimming removed 4 bases from V and 0 bases from J; junction bases left unmatched: 7. In germline, CDR1 is LGHNA, CDR2 YSLEER. The CDR3 is made up of 16 amino acids. CDR3 in amino acids: CASSPRLAPSTDTQYF. The CDR3 nucleotides read TGCGCCAGCAGCCCTCGACTAGCCCCTAGCACAGATACGCAGTATTTT.